The 11 T cell receptor beta chains reported below all come from one sample, sequenced in a study of blood T cell repertoires in COVID-19. Libraries were prepared by immunoSEQ multiplex PCR; TCRdb keeps only in-frame clonotypes and omits some of them. The sample has 200,000 to 300,000 clones, 85% to 90% seen once. The sample comprised peripheral blood. These TCRs come from a woman aged 40-49 years who had recovered from COVID-19.

This rearrangement joins TRBV5-4 to TRBJ2-1; 8 bases agree with TRBD2. The CDR3 runs to 15 residues. V trimming: 4 bases; J trimming: 0 bases; junction bases outside the gene matches: 3. Per the germline V gene, CDR1 is SGHNT and CDR2 is YYREEE (reference sequence). The CDR3 DNA reads as TGTGCCAGCAGCCTCGGGACTAGCTCCTACAATGAGCAGTTCTTC. Residues: CASSLGTSSYNEQFF.

This clone has only one observation. The chain recombines TRBV4-3 with TRBJ1-4; D unresolved. Trimming took 3 bases from V and 2 from J, leaving 16 bases between them. Per the germline V gene, CDR1 is LGHNA and CDR2 is YSLEER. The CDR3 runs to 17 residues. This chain's CDR3 is CASSQRALVGTNEKLFF. CDR3 sequence (DNA): TGCGCCAGCAGCCAGAGGGCGCTAGTGGGGACTAATGAAAAACTGTTTTTT.

The rearrangement uses TRBV2 and TRBJ2-1; TRBD1 might be the D (6 bases). V was cut by 2 bases and J by 1 base, with 12 bases left in between. CDR1 is SNHLY, CDR2 FYNNEI, per germline. CDR3 length: 16 residues. CDR3 DNA sequence: TGTGCCAGCAGTGAACAGGGGAAAGAGTCCTACAATGAGCAGTTCTTC. Protein product: CASSEQGKESYNEQFF.

The chain combines TRBV25-1 with TRBJ2-5; TRBD1 is a possible D gene (6 bases). CDR1 is MGHDK, CDR2 SYGVNS, per germline. Trimming pared 5 bases from V and 1 base from J, leaving 8 bases between. The CDR3 runs to 13 residues. The CDR3 sequence: CASSQGPQETQYF. For the CDR3, the DNA is TGTGCCAGCAGTCAGGGGCCCCAAGAGACCCAGTACTTC.

The chain joins TRBV20-1 to TRBJ2-7; 7 positions agree with TRBD2. Unmatched junction bases numbered 3, after V lost 3 bases and J lost 7 bases. In germline, CDR1 is DFQATT, CDR2 SNEGSKA (reference sequence). The CDR3 covers 11 residues. Written as DNA, the CDR3 is TGCAGTGCTAGCGGGGGGTGGGAGCAGTACTTC. It yields the protein CSASGGWEQYF.

This clone has a single count. The chain uses TRBV7-2 and TRBJ2-3; 9 bases map to TRBD2. The CDR3 extends over 16 amino acids. With V trimmed by 5 bases and J by 3 bases, 9 bases remained unmatched. The germline CDR1 and CDR2 sequences are SGHTA and FQGNSA. Here the CDR3 reads CASSQTSGGRTDTQYF. CDR3 nucleotides: TGTGCCAGCAGCCAGACTAGCGGTGGGAGAACAGATACGCAGTATTTT.

The gene calls are TRBV27 and TRBJ1-1; D is perhaps TRBD1 (5 bases). Trimming shortened V by 3 bases and J by 6 bases, and 11 bases separated the two germline ends. This CDR3 region has 13 residues. Germline V gives CDR1 MNHEY, CDR2 SMNVEV (reference sequence). CDR3 protein: CASSLAGAAEAFF. The CDR3 nucleotides are TGTGCCAGCAGTTTGGCTGGGGCTGCTGAAGCTTTCTTT.

The chain joins TRBV12-5 to TRBJ1-2, with TRBD1 as a possible D gene (6 bases). The CDR3 contains 17 residues. V was clipped by 0 bases and J by 5 bases, with 19 bases between them. Germline values: CDR1 LGHNT, CDR2 FRNRAP. CDR3 region: CASGLVQNRVSPYGYTF. The CDR3 DNA reads as TGTGCTAGTGGTTTGGTCCAGAACAGGGTTTCTCCGTATGGCTACACCTTC.

The chain joins TRBV30 to TRBJ1-4; TRBD1 aligns across 7 bases. This CDR3 region has 15 residues. The trim removed 1 base at V and 3 bases at J, leaving 5 bases unmatched. The V gene's germline CDR1 is GTSNPN and CDR2 SVGIG (reference sequence). The CDR3 region has the DNA TGTGCCTGGAGTGCAGGGGACAGAGCTAATGAAAAACTGTTTTTT. It yields the protein CAWSAGDRANEKLFF. Supplemented by reference TRBV30 and TRBJ1-4, the full variable domain reads SQTIHQWPATLVQPVGSPLSLECTVEGTSNPNLYWYRQAAGRGLQLLFYSVGIGQISSEVPQNLSASRPQDRQFILSSKKLLLSDSGFYLCAWSAGDRANEKLFFGSGTQLSVL.

The chain is built from TRBV27 and TRBJ1-1; a possible D gene is TRBD1 (6 bases). In germline, CDR1 is MNHEY, CDR2 SMNVEV (reference sequence). This CDR3 has 14 amino acids. Trimming stripped 3 bases from V and 5 bases from J, with 13 bases between. The CDR3 DNA reads as TGTGCCAGCAGTTTCGGGGGGGCGGGGACTGAAGCTTTCTTT. It yields the protein CASSFGGAGTEAFF.

This clone has only a few counts. V usage is TRBV6-5 and J usage is TRBJ1-2; TRBD1 matches 7 bases. CDR3 length: 15 amino acids. CDR1 is MNHEY and CDR2 is SVGAGI in the germline V gene. V dropped 4 bases and J dropped 3; count of bases not matched to a gene: 8. The CDR3 DNA reads as TGTGCCAGCAGTTCCCCCGGGACAGCCCACTATGGCTACACCTTC. Translating it yields CASSSPGTAHYGYTF.